These T cell receptor beta chains were read from a single sample in a study of CD8 T cells in ankylosing spondylitis. Each CDR3 protein gets one entry after TCRdb re-called the 5' RACE reads with MiXCR. The sample lists some 180,000 distinct CDR3 sequences; about 20% were seen once. Sample: blood, either unsorted or a sorted T cell fraction (not recorded which). The receptors come from a male donor aged 10 to 30 with ankylosing spondylitis or in good health (not recorded which). CDR3s include the opening cysteine and the closing phenylalanine or tryptophan. A D gene is named only where the DNA matches it firmly. For some rows the clone size is stated as once, few or many, or as a class when expanded; others skip it.

D: TRBD2
V: TRBV5-1
J: TRBJ2-5
size: many
length: 17
CDR3: CASSLVLTSGRKETQYF
DNA: TGCGCCAGCAGCTTGGTTTTAACTAGCGGGAGGAAAGAGACCCAGTACTTC

D: NA
V: TRBV29-1
J: TRBJ2-5
size: NA
length: 11
CDR3: CSVDLVETQYF
DNA: TGCAGCGTAGATCTGGTGGAGACCCAGTACTTC

D: NA
V: TRBV11-3
J: TRBJ1-1
size: NA
length: 12
CDR3: CASSFRHTEAFF
DNA: TGTGCCAGCAGCTTCAGGCACACTGAAGCTTTCTTT

D: TRBD1
V: TRBV12-3/TRBV12-4
J: TRBJ2-1
size: many
length: 14
CDR3: CASRPGQGGNEQFF
DNA: TGTGCCAGCAGACCGGGACAGGGGGGGAATGAGCAGTTCTTC

D: TRBD2
V: TRBV7-2
J: TRBJ2-7
size: many
length: 16
CDR3: CASSTTGLVGLYEQYF
DNA: TGTGCCAGCAGCACCACTGGACTAGTAGGATTGTACGAGCAGTACTTC

D: TRBD2
V: TRBV6-6
J: TRBJ2-1
size: many
length: 16
CDR3: CASRTSGSQGQNEQFF
DNA: TGTGCCAGCAGGACTAGCGGGAGTCAGGGCCAGAATGAGCAGTTCTTC

D: NA
V: TRBV2
J: TRBJ2-3
size: many
length: 12
CDR3: CASSVGTDTQYF
DNA: TGTGCCAGCAGTGTGGGAACAGATACGCAGTATTTT

D: NA
V: TRBV6-2/TRBV6-3
J: TRBJ2-7
size: many
length: 12
CDR3: CASTSSPYEQYF
DNA: TGTGCCAGCACCTCATCCCCCTACGAGCAGTACTTC

D: NA
V: TRBV29-1
J: TRBJ2-5
size: NA
length: 11
CDR3: CSVREGETQYF
DNA: TGCAGCGTTCGAGAGGGTGAGACCCAGTACTTC

D: NA
V: TRBV6-2/TRBV6-3
J: TRBJ2-1
size: many
length: 17
CDR3: CASSPLVAGRGHNEQFF
DNA: TGTGCCAGCAGCCCCCTTGTGGCGGGGCGGGGGCACAATGAGCAGTTCTTC

D: NA
V: TRBV5-5
J: TRBJ1-5
size: many
length: 15
CDR3: CASSLTALDNQPQHF
DNA: TGTGCCAGCAGCTTGACAGCCCTAGACAATCAGCCCCAGCATTTT

D: TRBD2
V: TRBV2
J: TRBJ2-7
size: many
length: 14
CDR3: CASTPTGGPYEQYF
DNA: TGTGCCAGCACCCCCACGGGAGGCCCCTACGAGCAGTACTTC

D: TRBD2
V: TRBV29-1
J: TRBJ2-1
size: many
length: 14
CDR3: CSVEGLAVYNEQFF
DNA: TGCAGCGTGGAAGGACTAGCGGTCTACAATGAGCAGTTCTTC

D: NA
V: TRBV2
J: TRBJ2-1
size: many
length: 14
CDR3: CASILRGGYNEQFF
DNA: TGTGCCAGCATTCTCAGGGGGGGATACAATGAGCAGTTCTTC

D: NA
V: TRBV28
J: TRBJ2-1
size: many
length: 16
CDR3: CASRSQGTRSYNEQFF
DNA: TGTGCCAGCAGATCCCAGGGGACGCGCTCCTACAATGAGCAGTTCTTC

D: NA
V: TRBV7-9
J: TRBJ2-3
size: many
length: 10
CDR3: CASGLNTQYF
DNA: TGTGCCAGCGGATTGAATACGCAGTATTTT

D: TRBD1
V: TRBV6-5
J: TRBJ1-6
size: many
length: 16
CDR3: CASSYSGQGGSSPLHF
DNA: TGTGCCAGCAGTTACTCCGGACAGGGTGGGTCTTCACCCCTCCACTTT

D: TRBD2
V: TRBV27
J: TRBJ2-2
size: many
length: 17
CDR3: CASRPGLAGGPSGELFF
DNA: TGTGCCAGCAGACCGGGACTAGCGGGAGGGCCCTCCGGGGAGCTGTTTTTT

D: NA
V: TRBV14
J: TRBJ2-3
size: NA
length: 12
CDR3: CASSQVRGTQYF
DNA: TGTGCCAGCAGCCAAGTCCGGGGCACGCAGTATTTT

D: TRBD2
V: TRBV10-3
J: TRBJ2-3
size: many
length: 16
CDR3: CAISEAQREDTDTQYF
DNA: TGTGCCATCAGTGAGGCCCAGCGGGAGGACACAGATACGCAGTATTTT

D: NA
V: TRBV20-1
J: TRBJ1-2
size: many
length: 13
CDR3: CSATREGWVGYTF
DNA: TGCAGTGCTACCCGGGAAGGTTGGGTTGGCTACACCTTC

D: NA
V: TRBV4-3
J: TRBJ2-3
size: NA
length: 16
CDR3: CASIQGSTGQTDTQYF
DNA: TGCGCCAGCATCCAAGGGTCTACAGGGCAGACAGATACGCAGTATTTT

D: NA
V: TRBV6-5
J: TRBJ2-5
size: many
length: 14
CDR3: CASRNSWAQETQYF
DNA: TGTGCCAGCAGAAACAGTTGGGCCCAAGAGACCCAGTACTTC

D: TRBD2
V: TRBV5-1
J: TRBJ2-1
size: many
length: 18
CDR3: CASSPGLAGVNPYNEQFF
DNA: TGCGCCAGCAGCCCGGGACTAGCGGGAGTAAACCCCTACAATGAGCAGTTCTTC

D: NA
V: TRBV10-3
J: TRBJ2-1
size: many
length: 18
CDR3: CAIKEGDSRMGSYNEQFF
DNA: TGTGCCATCAAAGAAGGAGACAGCCGAATGGGATCCTACAATGAGCAGTTCTTC

D: NA
V: TRBV12-3/TRBV12-4
J: TRBJ1-5
size: many
length: 15
CDR3: CASSFGTEMGQPQHF
DNA: TGTGCCAGCAGTTTTGGGACCGAAATGGGCCAGCCCCAGCATTTT

D: NA
V: TRBV9
J: TRBJ2-3
size: many
length: 14
CDR3: CASSEVPSTDTQYF
DNA: TGTGCCAGCAGCGAAGTCCCGAGCACAGATACGCAGTATTTT

D: TRBD2
V: TRBV4-2
J: TRBJ2-1
size: NA
length: 15
CDR3: CASSQWTSGVNEQFF
DNA: TGTGCCAGCAGCCAATGGACTAGCGGCGTCAATGAGCAGTTCTTC

D: TRBD2
V: TRBV3-1
J: TRBJ2-1
size: many
length: 17
CDR3: CASSQRTGTRYYNEQFF
DNA: TGTGCCAGCAGCCAGCGGACCGGGACTAGGTACTACAATGAGCAGTTCTTC

D: NA
V: TRBV29-1
J: TRBJ1-1
size: once
length: 14
CDR3: CSVEGRVSNTEAFF
DNA: TGCAGCGTTGAAGGCAGGGTCTCGAACACTGAAGCTTTCTTT

D: NA
V: TRBV20-1
J: TRBJ2-3
size: many
length: 14
CDR3: CSVPRAVNTDTQYF
DNA: TGCAGTGTTCCCCGGGCCGTAAACACAGATACGCAGTATTTT

D: TRBD1
V: TRBV4-1
J: TRBJ2-4
size: many
length: 17
CDR3: CASSQPGQGAAKNIQYF
DNA: TGCGCCAGCAGCCAACCCGGACAGGGGGCGGCCAAAAACATTCAGTACTTC

D: NA
V: TRBV11-2
J: TRBJ2-3
size: many
length: 15
CDR3: CASTPFGQSPDTQYF
DNA: TGTGCCAGCACCCCTTTCGGGCAGTCCCCAGATACGCAGTATTTT

D: TRBD1
V: TRBV5-1
J: TRBJ2-1
size: many
length: 15
CDR3: CASSLRTGGGDEQFF
DNA: TGCGCCAGCAGCTTGAGGACAGGGGGTGGCGATGAGCAGTTCTTC

D: NA
V: TRBV7-6
J: TRBJ2-1
size: many
length: 15
CDR3: CASSLAQGSYNEQFF
DNA: TGTGCCAGCAGCTTAGCCCAGGGGTCCTACAATGAGCAGTTCTTC

D: NA
V: TRBV10-3
J: TRBJ2-7
size: many
length: 14
CDR3: CAIRDVRSSYEQYF
DNA: TGTGCCATCAGGGACGTCCGTAGCTCCTACGAGCAGTACTTC

D: NA
V: TRBV29-1
J: TRBJ1-1
size: many
length: 11
CDR3: CSVGENTEAFF
DNA: TGCAGCGTCGGGGAGAACACTGAAGCTTTCTTT